This T cell receptor (beta chain) is drawn from a study of T-cell reconstitution after alpha-beta-depleted transplantation in children. There are many counts of this clonotype. The library targeted TCRbeta and was prepared with unique molecular identifiers. TCRdb ran MiXCR on the PCR reads and lists one entry per CDR3 protein. Of 150,000 to 250,000 distinct CDR3 sequences in the sample, 13% to 15% are singletons; the top ten hold 13%. From germline, CDR1 is MGHRA and CDR2 YSYEKL. The CDR3 spans 15 residues. V was clipped by 4 bases and J by 2 bases, with 12 bases between them. The sequencing used PBMCs from the stem cell graft donor, collected from the stem cell graft. V and J are TRBV4-1 and TRBJ2-1; no clear D gene. The sequence came from a human donor who donated a stem cell graft to a child with acute lymphoblastic leukemia. The CDR3 DNA is TGCGCCAGCAGCCTGGCGGATGTGCCCTACAATGAGCAGTTCTTC. Its translation: CASSLADVPYNEQFF.